This entry lists 26 T cell receptor beta chains sequenced from one sample in a study of blood T cell repertoires in COVID-19. TCRdb's copy holds only in-frame clones and misses some; the assay was immunoSEQ multiplex PCR. The data contain about 88,000 clones, 90% of them singletons. Sequencing was performed on peripheral blood. The source is a man aged 55-75 years with acute or convalescent COVID-19.

This chain joins TRBV5-8 and TRBJ2-7; 7 nucleotides line up with TRBD1. V was pared by 6 bases and J by 6 bases, with 15 bases of the junction left unmatched. The germline gives CDR1 SGHTS, CDR2 YDEGEE. The CDR3 has 15 residues. The CDR3 spells CASILITRTGGEQYF. DNA of the CDR3: TGTGCCAGCATCCTTATTACCAGGACAGGAGGCGAGCAGTACTTC.

CDR3 region: CASSLAGGGDTQYF. The CDR3 bases are TGCGCCAGCAGCCTAGCGGGAGGTGGGGATACGCAGTATTTT. This sequence joins TRBV4-1 and TRBJ2-3, with 10 bases matching TRBD2. The CDR3 runs 14 residues. Germline CDR1 and CDR2: MGHRA and YSYEKL. V trimming: 4 bases; J trimming: 6 bases; junction bases outside the gene matches: 4.

This sequence joins TRBV6-5 and TRBJ2-1; 10 nucleotides line up with TRBD2. This CDR3 is built from 15 residues. Unmatched junction bases numbered 4, after V lost 6 bases and J lost 2 bases. Looked up from germline, CDR1 is MNHEY and CDR2 is SVGAGI. In nucleotides, the CDR3 is TGTGCCAGCAGACCAGGACTAGCGGCCTACAATGAGCAGTTCTTC. Translation: CASRPGLAAYNEQFF.

The chain joins TRBV2 to TRBJ1-5, with D tentatively TRBD1 (5 bases). Germline V lookup: CDR1 SNHLY, CDR2 FYNNEI. Trimming shortened V by 4 bases and J by 7 bases, and 17 bases separated the two germline ends. This CDR3 has 15 residues. In DNA, the CDR3 is TGTGCCAGCAGTGCGTACCGGGACTCTAACCAGCCCCAGCATTTT. Translating it yields CASSAYRDSNQPQHF.

V gene TRBV7-8 combines with J gene TRBJ1-3; a possible D gene is TRBD1 (5 bases). Per germline, CDR1 SGHVS and CDR2 FQNEAQ. The CDR3 length is 16 residues. V lost 2 bases, J lost 0 bases, and 11 bases lay in between. CDR3 DNA: TGTGCCAGCAGCTTAAATCAGGGTCCCTCTGGAAACACCATATATTTT. Encoded protein: CASSLNQGPSGNTIYF.

In its sample, this clone was seen once. This chain uses TRBV5-4 with TRBJ2-7; 7 nucleotides match TRBD1. From germline, CDR1 is SGHNT and CDR2 YYREEE (reference sequence). The CDR3 contains 13 residues. With V trimmed by 2 bases and J by 3 bases, 2 bases remained unmatched. CDR3 sequence (DNA): TGTGCCAGCAGCTTCACAGGGGACTACGAGCAGTACTTC. Translating gives CASSFTGDYEQYF.

This clone was seen more than once but under ten times. The chain carries TRBV28 and TRBJ2-2, with D unresolved. CDR3 length: 15 amino acids. Trimming stripped 2 bases from V and 8 bases from J, with 15 bases between. Per germline, CDR1 MDHEN and CDR2 SYDVKM. The CDR3 is CASSLRPLSFGELFF. The CDR3 DNA follows: TGTGCCAGCAGTTTAAGGCCACTATCATTTGGGGAGCTGTTTTTT. The full variable domain, with the rest looked up from reference TRBV28 and TRBJ2-2, is DVKVTQSSRYLVKRTGEKVFLECVQDMDHENMFWYRQDPGLGLRLIYFSYDVKMKEKGDIPEGYSVSREKKERFSLILESASTNQTSMYLCASSLRPLSFGELFFGEGSRLTVL.

This chain links TRBV28 with TRBJ1-5; D call uncertain. This CDR3 is 13 amino acids long. The germline V gene encodes CDR1 MDHEN and CDR2 SYDVKM. Trimming cost V 6 bases and J 5 bases, with 11 bases left between them. As DNA, the CDR3 is TGTGCCAGCAGCTATGACACCTATCAGCCCCAGCATTTT. It is translated as CASSYDTYQPQHF.

This clone has a handful of counts. V is TRBV4-2 and J is TRBJ2-7; possible D gene TRBD2, 5 bases. There are 16 residues in the CDR3. The germline V and J ends were trimmed by 0 bases and 2 bases, with 14 bases remaining between them. Germline CDR1 reads LGHNA; CDR2 reads YNFKEQ. The CDR3 coding sequence is TGTGCCAGCAGCCAAGATCCCTGGAGGATGGCCTACGAGCAGTACTTC. Translating it yields CASSQDPWRMAYEQYF.

The chain carries TRBV11-1 and TRBJ2-3, with 11 positions matching TRBD1. The CDR3 spans 15 residues. Per the germline V gene, CDR1 is SGHAT and CDR2 is FQDESV (reference sequence). Germline trimming cut 5 bases from V and 5 bases from J; bases unmatched to any gene: 6. DNA for the CDR3: TGTGCCAGCAGCCCAGGGACAGGGGGAGAAGATACGCAGTATTTT. Residues: CASSPGTGGEDTQYF.

This chain links TRBV6-5 with TRBJ1-4; TRBD1 aligns across 7 bases. Looked up from germline, CDR1 is MNHEY and CDR2 is SVGAGI. After removal of 2 bases from V and 4 bases from J, the junction contained 4 bases not matched to a gene. The CDR3 runs to 15 residues. The DNA of the CDR3 is TGTGCCAGCAGTTACGACAGGGCTGGTAATGAAAAACTGTTTTTT. It translates to CASSYDRAGNEKLFF.

The rearrangement joins TRBV27 to TRBJ2-5; 10 positions agree with TRBD1. Germline trimming cut 4 bases from V and 2 bases from J; bases unmatched to any gene: 7. This CDR3 region has 16 residues. Germline CDR1 is MNHEY and CDR2 is SMNVEV (reference sequence). The CDR3: CASSSLGDRGQETQYF. The CDR3 nucleotides read TGTGCCAGCAGTTCCCTGGGGGACAGGGGACAAGAGACCCAGTACTTC.

This clone has a single count. The genes are TRBV2 and TRBJ1-1; D unresolved. Germline CDR1 and CDR2: SNHLY and FYNNEI. Trimming stripped 11 bases from V and 3 bases from J, with 13 bases between. There are 12 residues in the CDR3. The CDR3 nucleotides are TGTGCCGTCGGGTGGAGGGACACTGAAGCTTTCTTT. It is translated as CAVGWRDTEAFF.

V and J are TRBV11-3 and TRBJ2-1; TRBD1 might be the D (5 bases). V was pared by 6 bases and J by 8 bases, with 11 bases between. CDR1 and CDR2 (germline): SGHNT, YENEEA. This CDR3 is 12 amino acids long. CDR3 DNA: TGTGCCAGCAGTCAGGGTCTCGATGAGCAGTTCTTC. Protein sequence: CASSQGLDEQFF.

The V gene is TRBV7-3, the J gene TRBJ2-1; D gene uncertain. In germline, CDR1 is SGHTA, CDR2 FQGTGA. CDR3 length: 12 residues. The V end was cut by 2 bases, the J end by 10 bases, with 9 bases between. Here the CDR3 DNA reads TGTGCCAGCAGCTTAGGCGGTATAGAGCAGTTCTTC. It encodes CASSLGGIEQFF.

This clone is a singleton in its sample. V usage is TRBV28 and J usage is TRBJ2-3; 9 bases match TRBD1. Per germline, CDR1 MDHEN and CDR2 SYDVKM. This CDR3 contains 15 residues. V shed 6 bases and J 4 bases; nucleotides not matched to a gene: 8. The CDR3 DNA sequence: TGTGCCAGCAGCGCATACAGGGGGCAGGCAGATACGCAGTATTTT. It is translated as CASSAYRGQADTQYF.

The J gene is TRBJ2-7, the V gene TRBV7-2; 7 positions agree with TRBD2. V lost 3 bases, J lost 5 bases, and 7 bases stayed unmatched. The CDR3 is 14 residues long. Germline V lookup: CDR1 SGHTA, CDR2 FQGNSA. In nucleotides, the CDR3 is TGTGCCAGCAGCTTTGGCGGGAGCATGAACGAGCAGTACTTC. Translating gives CASSFGGSMNEQYF.

The gene calls are TRBV9 and TRBJ2-2, with 9 bases fitting TRBD2. Germline V CDR1 and CDR2: SGDLS, YYNGEE. V shed 0 bases, J shed 7 bases, and the junction held 7 bases outside the gene matches. This CDR3 has 16 residues. The CDR3 DNA sequence: TGTGCCAGCAGCGTAGGGGTTAGCGGGAGCGGCGGGGAGCTGTTTTTT. Encoded protein: CASSVGVSGSGGELFF. Full variable domain (missing parts from reference TRBV9 and TRBJ2-2): DSGVTQTPKHLITATGQRVTLRCSPRSGDLSVYWYQQSLDQGLQFLIQYYNGEERAKGNILERFSAQQFPDLHSELNLSSLELGDSALYFCASSVGVSGSGGELFFGEGSRLTVL.

This clone was seen more than once but under ten times. The chain is built from TRBV5-8 and TRBJ2-2; TRBD2 might be the D (6 bases). The CDR3 totals 16 residues. V dropped 1 base and J dropped 4 bases, with 14 bases sitting between them. Germline V CDR1 and CDR2: SGHTS, YDEGEE. CDR3 residues: CASSLPGLSSTGELFF. The CDR3 DNA reads as TGTGCCAGCAGCTTGCCGGGACTTTCAAGCACCGGGGAGCTGTTTTTT.

This clone was picked up one time. The chain joins TRBV6-2 or TRBV6-3 to TRBJ2-7, with D possibly matching TRBD1 (6 bases). This CDR3 region has 15 residues. Deletions cut 2 bases from V and 3 bases from J, with 14 bases between. CDR1 and CDR2 (germline): MNHEY, SVGEGT. The CDR3 is CASSYGQGRIYEQYF. The CDR3 coding sequence is TGTGCCAGCAGTTACGGCCAGGGGAGAATCTACGAGCAGTACTTC.

The chain is built from TRBV9 and TRBJ2-1; 11 nucleotides match TRBD2. The CDR3 has 18 amino acids. From germline, CDR1 is SGDLS and CDR2 YYNGEE. Losses at the gene ends were 3 bases for V and 1 base for J; bases not matched to a gene: 9. The CDR3 bases are TGTGCCAGCAGCGAGAAACTAGCGGGAGATATGTCCTACAATGAGCAGTTCTTC. Translation: CASSEKLAGDMSYNEQFF.

V is TRBV19 and J is TRBJ1-1; 7 bases are a match to TRBD1. The CDR3 is 14 amino acids. The germline CDR1 and CDR2 sequences are LNHDA and SQIVND (reference sequence). J was trimmed by 0 bases and V by 7 bases; bases with no gene match: 5. The CDR3 nucleotides read TGTGCCAGTATCCGGACAGGAATGAACACTGAAGCTTTCTTT. Amino acids: CASIRTGMNTEAFF.

The chain couples TRBV28 to TRBJ1-2; 10 nucleotides match TRBD1. The CDR3 has 16 residues. The junction had 11 bases not matched to a gene; V was cut back by 3 bases and J by 7 bases. The germline V gene has CDR1 MDHEN and CDR2 SYDVKM. The CDR3 coding sequence is TGTGCCAGCAGTTTCGCCCCGGGACAGGGGATGTTTGGCTACACCTTC. Its translation is CASSFAPGQGMFGYTF.

This chain joins TRBV11-3 and TRBJ2-1; D gene ambiguous. The germline CDR1 and CDR2 sequences are SGHNT and YENEEA. V lost 5 bases, J lost 0 bases, and 11 bases lay in between. The CDR3 extends over 15 amino acids. The CDR3 protein is CASSKLGSSYNEQFF. The CDR3 nucleotides are TGTGCCAGCAGCAAGCTAGGTAGCTCCTACAATGAGCAGTTCTTC.

This clone was observed a single time. This chain joins TRBV2 and TRBJ2-3; D is unclear. This CDR3 comprises 15 residues. Between the trimmed V and J ends, which lost 7 bases and 1 base, there was a span of 15 bases. Germline CDR1 and CDR2: SNHLY and FYNNEI. The CDR3 loop reads CASKTPGSGTDTQYF. The CDR3 DNA sequence: TGTGCCAGCAAAACCCCGGGTTCTGGCACAGATACGCAGTATTTT.

This chain links TRBV4-3 with TRBJ2-1, with TRBD2 matching over 7 bases. Per the germline V gene, CDR1 is LGHNA and CDR2 is YSLEER. The CDR3 sequence is 16 residues long. Trimming took 1 base from V and 6 from J; bases not matched to a gene: 9. The CDR3, as DNA: TGCGCCAGCAGCCAAGGGGTCGCGGGAGCTGGCAATGAGCAGTTCTTC. Its translation is CASSQGVAGAGNEQFF.